What follows are 8 T cell receptor beta chains derived from one specimen sequenced in a study of blood T cell repertoires in COVID-19. Profiling relied on immunoSEQ multiplex PCR, and the TCRdb table lists in-frame clones only, not all of them. This sample carries 200,000 to 250,000 clones, around four fifths of them seen once, and the ten largest clones take just under 6.5%. What was sequenced was peripheral blood. All receptors come from a woman aged 60-75 years with active or convalescent COVID-19.

The CDR3 DNA reads as TGTGCCAGCAGTGAAGGACTCCCTGGAAACACCATATATTTT. Encoded protein: CASSEGLPGNTIYF. The chain uses TRBV6-1 and TRBJ1-3; D call uncertain. CDR1 MNHNS and CDR2 SASEGT come from the germline V gene. Between the trimmed V and J ends, which lost 1 base and 2 bases, there was a span of 6 bases. This CDR3 is built from 14 residues.

V gene TRBV14 combines with J gene TRBJ2-5; maybe TRBD2 (5 bases). Germline V lookup: CDR1 SGHDN, CDR2 FVKESK. Between the trimmed V and J ends, which lost 2 bases and 9 bases, there was a span of 13 bases. This CDR3 is 13 amino acids long. As DNA, the CDR3 is TGTGCCAGCAGCCAAAGCGGTCTACGGGCCCAGTACTTC. Encoded protein: CASSQSGLRAQYF.

The chain couples TRBV2 to TRBJ1-4, with TRBD1 matching 8 bases. Germline CDR1 is SNHLY and CDR2 is FYNNEI. The CDR3 sequence is 18 residues long. V dropped 6 bases and J dropped 8; count of bases not matched to a gene: 20. CDR3 region: CASSERFSLGQAREKLFF. The CDR3 bases are TGTGCCAGCAGCGAAAGGTTTAGCTTGGGACAGGCTAGGGAAAAACTGTTTTTT.

The chain couples TRBV29-1 to TRBJ2-5; 10 nucleotides line up with TRBD1. V was clipped by 6 bases and J by 5 bases; unmatched bases: 9. Germline V gene lookup returns CDR1 SQVTM and CDR2 ANQGSEA. The CDR3 length is 14 residues. The CDR3 region is CSVSGTGAVETQYF. CDR3 coding DNA: TGCAGCGTCTCCGGGACAGGGGCAGTTGAGACCCAGTACTTC.

This clone was found once. V usage is TRBV2 and J usage is TRBJ2-1; 8 bases align to TRBD2. This CDR3 spans 15 amino acids. Germline trimming cut 8 bases from V and 7 bases from J; bases unmatched to any gene: 13. Germline V gene data show CDR1 as SNHLY and CDR2 as FYNNEI. The CDR3 protein is CASRSLSGVGNEQFF. CDR3 bases: TGTGCCAGCCGCAGCCTTAGCGGGGTGGGGAATGAGCAGTTCTTC.

The chain carries TRBV5-5 and TRBJ2-7; 8 nucleotides match TRBD1. The CDR3 extends over 16 amino acids. After removal of 0 bases from V and 3 bases from J, the junction contained 8 bases not matched to a gene. CDR1 is SGHKS and CDR2 is YYEKEE in the germline V gene (reference sequence). CDR3 coding DNA: TGTGCCAGCAGCTTGGGACTCGGGACAGGTTTCTACGAGCAGTACGTC. It yields the protein CASSLGLGTGFYEQYV.

V is TRBV19 and J is TRBJ2-1; TRBD1 matches at 9 bases. J lost 4 bases, V lost 9 bases, and 10 bases had no gene match. The CDR3 contains 15 residues. Per the germline V gene, CDR1 is LNHDA and CDR2 is SQIVND (reference sequence). As DNA, the CDR3 is TGTGCCAGCACGACAGGGGGAGAGGAATACAATGAGCAGTTCTTC. Protein sequence: CASTTGGEEYNEQFF.

The rearrangement joins TRBV19 to TRBJ2-2; D may be TRBD2 (5 bases). Germline V gene lookup returns CDR1 LNHDA and CDR2 SQIVND (reference sequence). The length of the CDR3 is 14 residues. The germline V and J ends were trimmed by 6 bases and 4 bases, with 12 bases remaining between them. This chain's CDR3 is CASRWGSVTGELFF. As DNA, the CDR3 is TGTGCCAGTAGATGGGGTAGCGTCACCGGGGAGCTGTTTTTT.